The source of this T cell receptor beta chain is a study of cytomegalovirus exposure and HLA in healthy donors (dated by TCRdb to 2015 to 2018). About the study as a whole: According to an earlier analysis of 587 of the donors, roughly 180 million T cells yielded over 90 million unique TCR beta sequences and around 300 Gb of sequence data. HLA typing included class I and class II loci at four-digit resolution. The aim of the study was to test whether cataloging public T cell receptors could identify signatures of past pathogen exposure. A later genetic analysis took genome-wide SNP genotypes for 398 of the 666 donors and used that subset as a discovery cohort. To predict cytomegalovirus infection status, the study combined high-throughput TCR immunosequencing, statistical association of individual TCRs with disease status, and machine learning. Donor age, sex, ethnicity and CMV serostatus were collected together with the repertoire data. A later analysis re-analyzed previously published TCR beta repertoires from 666 donors and added high-resolution HLA genotyping to study TCR occurrence patterns. Of the roughly 400 genotyped donors, 81% fell in the genetic ancestry cluster associated with self-reported Caucasian donors. Across about 380 genotyped donors of the cohort, an average of approximately 220,000 unique TCR beta nucleotide sequences per donor were sequenced, and roughly 17% of those sequences were non-productive. Rather than using new phenotypic data, the later analysis identified candidate immune exposures from TCR beta sequences and from how often those sequences occurred across donors. A separate validation cohort of 90 to 150 different subjects was used in addition to the 666-subject first cohort. The study used immunosequencing to profile the T cell repertoires of under 700 subjects and linked those repertoires to cytomegalovirus serostatus. The number of donors typed differed by locus, with about 620-630 for A, B, C, DRB1 and DQB1, around 500 for DQA1, approximately 570 for DPA1, and approximately 470 for DPB1. Roughly 5 DR-DQ haplotypes were handled as single units for association and clustering, since linkage in the cohort was strong. An earlier analysis of some 600 of the donors applied high-throughput TCR beta sequencing to assess whether each TCR beta V gene segment acted as functional or pseudogenic. An early release covering 500 to 750 HLA-typed donors comprised approximately 290 gigabases of sequencing data and around 86 million unique TCR sequences. Every repertoire in the discovery cohort had been generated on one and the same sequencing platform. The research as a whole found: The classifier was reported to diagnose cytomegalovirus status with high specificity and sensitivity in both the original cohort and the validation cohort. Broadly in line with IMGT annotations, most TCR beta V segments showed up in productive rearrangements about 87% or about 30% of the time in an earlier analysis of about 500 of the donors. Assigning TCR associations to individual alleles was difficult when HLA alleles, especially DR and DQ, strongly co-occurred. For the cohort, immune exposure information was limited to CMV serostatus. Across donors, most TCR sequences were observed very rarely, whereas some public TCRs were present in many individuals. In a later genetic analysis, fewer N-insertions in productive TCRs were reported among donors in an Asian-associated ancestry cluster than the roughly 640-donor mean. It was suggested by the authors that the approach could potentially be generalized to other disease states and immunological phenotypes. According to a later analysis, parvovirus B19, influenza, CMV and Epstein-Barr virus appeared linked to several top co-occurrence clusters. At a false discovery rate of 0.05, a later analysis linked approximately 18,000 TCR beta sequences to specific HLA alleles. A further reported finding was that TCR beta sequences accurately predicted the HLA-A and HLA-B alleles for most subjects in the first cohort. Because counts were too low, seventeen rarely observed V segments, including chromosome 9 orphons, were excluded from the earlier analysis of 587 of the donors. This cohort had only TCR beta chains sequenced, and the lack of alpha or paired-chain data limited which features could be detected. Because HLA typing was missing for some donors at each locus, association tests included only the typed subset. In a later genetic analysis, a missense DCLRE1C variant was associated with V-gene and J-gene trimming of TCR beta chains, and the association was replicated in an independent cohort. Linkage disequilibrium might explain the correlated functional status among segregating V segments, but an unknown experimental factor could not be ruled out. Most CMV-associated TCR beta chains appeared to be HLA-restricted in a later analysis, and the HLA associations seemed to be driven largely by CMV exposure. Some IMGT-functional V segments, including TRBV6-2 and TRBV6-3, could not be told apart with the 87-base-pair reads, so those segments were excluded. A cluster of highly shared sequence variants was judged likely to represent a technical artifact of the sequencing pipeline. Roughly uniform sequencing depth across donors was assumed in presence/absence analyses, although this assumption may not hold. In a later analysis, the rate of TCR association differed among HLA loci, with DRB1 alleles having the most associated TCRs and HLA-C alleles having the fewest. In vitro tests confirmed that a few of the cytomegalovirus-associated TCR beta chains recognize cytomegalovirus antigens. In a later analysis, HLA-associated TCR beta chains were found to be more clonally expanded and to have lower generation probabilities than equally common non-associated chains. In the study, around 150 TCR beta chains were listed as associated with cytomegalovirus.

As for this clone: Its recognized antigen is unknown. No quality values exist for individual bases; no much larger clone is one base distant.

In total, more than 500 healthy bone marrow donors made up the cohort. At the time of sampling, every cohort member was nominally healthy, though immune exposures that went unrecorded were likely present. The donor was CMV seronegative and belonged to the group of over 300 seronegative cohort members. Each donor provided a peripheral blood sample, and peripheral blood mononuclear cells were used for TCR beta sequencing. Genomic DNA extraction from the blood cell samples was performed with the Qiagen DNeasy Blood Extraction Kit. The CDR3 goes from the cysteine to the phenylalanine over 15 residues. The only DNA kept is the CDR3, 45 bases in frame from the first base. The germline V gene (reference sequence) provides CDR1 SGHNT and CDR2 YYREEE. Trimming takes 5 bases off V and 0 bases off J; junction bases not matched to a gene: 6. Libraries were built with the immunoSEQ multiplex PCR assay. For the multiplex PCR, a mixture combining 60 forward primers for TCR Vbeta segments and 13 reverse primers for TCR Jbeta segments was used. Amplification of the CDR3 region of rearranged TCR beta genes was performed with a multiplex PCR assay on genomic DNA. On the Illumina HiSeq System, the amplified TCR beta libraries were sequenced as 87-base-pair reads. For the original study's pipeline: A later analysis tallied about 77 million unique TCR beta chains across the 660 or so repertoires, and about 10 million of those chains were shared by two or more donors. To remove PCR and sequencing errors, raw reads were error-corrected and collapsed into unique sequences using a nearest-neighbor algorithm that merged closely related sequences. V, D and J gene segments were assigned by aligning CDR3 sequences to IMGT reference sequences. For a sequence to be retained, a match of at least six nucleotides was required to both a V gene segment and a J gene segment. A rearrangement counted as productive if the CDR3 had no stop codons and remained in frame with V and J, and every other rearrangement counted as non-productive. Following IMGT convention, CDR3 was defined as the stretch from the second conserved V-encoded cysteine to the conserved J-encoded phenylalanine. Sequences without an unambiguous match to a single V gene segment were excluded from the earlier analysis of approximately 600 of the donors. An earlier analysis of several hundred of the donors called V segments functional above 56.7% productive rearrangements and segregating when the between-donor standard deviation exceeded 5%. A statistical classification framework was built for diagnosing cytomegalovirus status from the catalog of TCR beta chain sequences. V and J gene assignment, in a later analysis, came from comparing TCR nucleotide sequences with IMGT/GENE-DB human TR gene sequences. Using the TCRdist pipeline, a later analysis assigned CDR3 sequences along with most-parsimonious VDJ recombination scenarios. In a later analysis, each TCR beta chain was defined by its CDR3 amino acid sequence together with its V-gene family, and reads without a unique V-gene family were excluded. A later analysis removed 592 highly shared, low-generation-probability nucleotide sequences to deal with suspected cross-contamination and a sequencing artifact. For each public chain, a later analysis derived a clonal expansion index from normalized ranks of inferred template counts within each repertoire. In a later analysis, generation probabilities were computed using a VDJ recombination model fitted to out-of-frame rearrangements, and the results were checked against IGoR. Hypergeometric tests were used in a later analysis to score TCR-TCR, TCR-HLA and TCR-CMV co-occurrence, with a repertoire-size bias correction applied to the TCR pairs. False discovery rates were estimated in a later analysis by permuting HLA or CMV assignments 20 times. In a later analysis, co-occurring TCRs were grouped with DBSCAN, and TCRdist sequence similarity was added when clustering was performed within HLA-allele-positive subsets. For co-occurrence clustering, repertoires with fewer than 30,000 or more than 120,000 public chains were excluded, along with four or five repertoires with anomalous nucleotide sharing. Held by TCRdb, this immuneACCESS table contains in-frame sequences only and omits some clones. Under half of the omission traces to an unresolved V gene where checked; the cause of the rest is unknown. V and J calls and clone size follow that table, whereas D and trimming were derived from the DNA. The sample profile shows more than 95,000 clones; over 65% of them were found once. In total, the top ten clones hold about 2% of the sample.

The source is a man in his fifties in good health and CMV-seronegative. Sequencing input: PBMCs. This chain joins TRBV5-4 to TRBJ2-3, with 7 central nucleotides matching TRBD2. The CDR3 reads CASSGLGGSTDTQYF. In nucleotides, the sequence is TGTGCCAGCAGTGGGTTGGGGGGGAGCACAGATACGCAGTATTTT.